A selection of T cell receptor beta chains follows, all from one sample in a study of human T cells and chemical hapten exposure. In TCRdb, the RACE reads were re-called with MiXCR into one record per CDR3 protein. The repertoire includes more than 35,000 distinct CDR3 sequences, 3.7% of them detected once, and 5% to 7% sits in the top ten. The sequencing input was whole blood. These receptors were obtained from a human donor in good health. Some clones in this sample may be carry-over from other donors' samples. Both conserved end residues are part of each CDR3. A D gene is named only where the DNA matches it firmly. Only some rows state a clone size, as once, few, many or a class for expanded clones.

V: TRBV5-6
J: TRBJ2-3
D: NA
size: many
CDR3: CASSLATSSGWWGTDTQYF
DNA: TGTGCCAGCAGCTTGGCAACCTCCTCCGGCTGGTGGGGCACAGATACGCAGTATTTT

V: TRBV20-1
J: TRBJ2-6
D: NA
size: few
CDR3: CSASGAGSSSGANVLTF
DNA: TGCAGTGCTAGTGGGGCAGGGTCGAGCTCTGGGGCCAACGTCCTGACTTTC

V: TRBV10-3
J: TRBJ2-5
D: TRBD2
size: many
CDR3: CAISGTRTEETQYF
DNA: TGTGCCATCAGTGGGACTAGGACGGAAGAGACCCAGTACTTC

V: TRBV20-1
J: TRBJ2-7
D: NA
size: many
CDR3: CSAQRSPAPYEQYF
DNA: TGCAGTGCTCAACGTAGCCCGGCACCCTACGAGCAGTACTTC

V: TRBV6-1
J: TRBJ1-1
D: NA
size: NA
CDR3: CASRTGQNTEAFF
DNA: TGTGCCAGCAGAACGGGACAGAACACTGAAGCTTTCTTT

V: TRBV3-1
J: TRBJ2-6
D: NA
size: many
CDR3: CASSLRSTSGANVLTF
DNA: TGTGCCAGCAGCCTCAGGTCCACTTCTGGGGCCAACGTCCTGACTTTC

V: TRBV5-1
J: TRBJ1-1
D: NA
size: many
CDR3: CASSLAGVYEAFF
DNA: TGCGCCAGCAGCTTGGCAGGTGTATATGAAGCTTTCTTT

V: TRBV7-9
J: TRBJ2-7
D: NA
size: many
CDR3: CASSNEVGGPEQYF
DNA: TGTGCCAGCAGTAATGAAGTCGGGGGCCCCGAGCAGTACTTC

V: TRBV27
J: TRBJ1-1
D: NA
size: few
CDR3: CASSFSGRNTEAFF
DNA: TGTGCCAGCAGTTTTTCTGGTCGGAACACTGAAGCTTTCTTT

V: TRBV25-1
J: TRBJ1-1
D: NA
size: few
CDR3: CASSERQGGYTEAFF
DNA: TGTGCCAGCAGTGAGCGGCAGGGAGGATACACTGAAGCTTTCTTT

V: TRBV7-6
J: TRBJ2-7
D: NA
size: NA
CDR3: CASSPPGPRSYEQYF
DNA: TGTGCCAGCAGCCCGCCGGGCCCTAGGTCCTACGAGCAGTACTTC

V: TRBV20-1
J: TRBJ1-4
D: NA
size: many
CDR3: CSARDPRAGEKLFF
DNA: TGCAGTGCTAGAGATCCAAGGGCAGGTGAAAAACTGTTTTTT

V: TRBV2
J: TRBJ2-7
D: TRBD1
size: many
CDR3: CASVRQGYEQYF
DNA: TGTGCCAGCGTTCGACAGGGCTACGAGCAGTACTTC

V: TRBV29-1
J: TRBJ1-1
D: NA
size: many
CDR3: CSVGVGVAEAFF
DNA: TGCAGCGTTGGTGTTGGGGTGGCTGAAGCTTTCTTT

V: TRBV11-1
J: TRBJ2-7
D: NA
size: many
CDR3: CASSLWRNAISYEQYF
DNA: TGTGCCAGCAGCTTATGGCGAAATGCGATCTCCTACGAGCAGTACTTC

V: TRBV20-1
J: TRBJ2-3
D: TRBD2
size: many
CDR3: CSVGAIKRLADSTDTQYF
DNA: TGCAGTGTTGGGGCCATAAAGCGACTAGCGGATAGCACAGATACGCAGTATTTT

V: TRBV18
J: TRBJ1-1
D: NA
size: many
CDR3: CASSPMKQNTEAFF
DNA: TGTGCCAGCTCACCTATGAAGCAGAACACTGAAGCTTTCTTT

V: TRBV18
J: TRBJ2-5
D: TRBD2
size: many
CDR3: CASSPGLAGPQTQYF
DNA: TGTGCCAGCTCACCGGGACTAGCGGGTCCCCAGACCCAGTACTTC

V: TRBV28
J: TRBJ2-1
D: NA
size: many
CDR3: CASRSGGSYNEQFF
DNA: TGTGCCAGCAGGTCAGGGGGGTCCTACAATGAGCAGTTCTTC

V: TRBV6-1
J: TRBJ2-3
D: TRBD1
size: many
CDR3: CASSRQGPDTQYF
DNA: TGTGCCAGCAGTCGACAGGGGCCAGATACGCAGTATTTT

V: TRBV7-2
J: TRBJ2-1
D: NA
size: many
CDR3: CASSSQAPQLGFEQFF
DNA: TGTGCCAGCAGCTCTCAAGCCCCCCAGCTGGGGTTTGAGCAGTTCTTC

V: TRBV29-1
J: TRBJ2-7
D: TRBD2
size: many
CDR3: CSVEERWVGGSTYEQYF
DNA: TGCAGCGTTGAAGAAAGATGGGTCGGGGGGTCGACCTACGAGCAGTACTTC

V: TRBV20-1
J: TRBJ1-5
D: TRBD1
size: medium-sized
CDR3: CSAGRTGPYQPQHF
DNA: TGCAGTGCTGGGCGGACAGGGCCATATCAGCCCCAGCATTTT

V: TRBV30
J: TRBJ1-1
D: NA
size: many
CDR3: CAWSSASWTEAFF
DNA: TGTGCCTGGAGTTCTGCCTCCTGGACTGAAGCTTTCTTT

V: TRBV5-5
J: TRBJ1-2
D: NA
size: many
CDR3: CASSLRTDYGYTF
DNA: TGTGCCAGCAGCTTGCGGACTGATTATGGCTACACCTTC

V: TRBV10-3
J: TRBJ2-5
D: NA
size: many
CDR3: CAIRKGQETQYF
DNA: TGTGCCATCCGGAAAGGACAAGAGACCCAGTACTTC

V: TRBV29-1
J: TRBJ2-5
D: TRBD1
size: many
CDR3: CSVRGSGTGHQETQYF
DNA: TGCAGCGTGCGTGGATCCGGGACAGGGCACCAAGAGACCCAGTACTTC

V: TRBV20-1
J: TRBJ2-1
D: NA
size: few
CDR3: CSARGNRRNYNEQFF
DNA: TGCAGTGCTAGAGGCAACAGGAGGAACTACAATGAGCAGTTCTTC

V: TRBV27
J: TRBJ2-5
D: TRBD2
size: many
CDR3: CASHRAGGRETQYF
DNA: TGTGCCAGCCACCGGGCGGGGGGTAGAGAGACCCAGTACTTC

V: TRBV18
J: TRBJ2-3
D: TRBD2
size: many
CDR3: CASSPELSGRMNTQYF
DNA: TGTGCCAGCTCACCGGAACTCAGCGGGAGGATGAATACGCAGTATTTT

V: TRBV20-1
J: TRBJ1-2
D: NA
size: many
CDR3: CSAGEAHSANYGYTF
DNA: TGCAGTGCTGGAGAAGCACACAGCGCGAACTATGGCTACACCTTC

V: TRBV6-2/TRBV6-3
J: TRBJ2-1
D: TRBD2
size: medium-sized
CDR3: CASGWGGYNEQFF
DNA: TGTGCCAGCGGGTGGGGAGGGTACAATGAGCAGTTCTTC

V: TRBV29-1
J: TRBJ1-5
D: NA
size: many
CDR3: CSVGVGNQPQHF
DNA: TGCAGCGTTGGGGTGGGCAATCAGCCCCAGCATTTT

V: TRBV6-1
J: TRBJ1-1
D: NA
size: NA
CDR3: CASIMRNTEAFF
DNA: TGTGCCAGCATAATGCGGAACACTGAAGCTTTCTTT

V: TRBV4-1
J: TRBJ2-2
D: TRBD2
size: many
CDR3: CASSQAPRGRTGELFF
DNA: TGCGCCAGCAGCCAAGCCCCGCGGGGGAGAACCGGGGAGCTGTTTTTT

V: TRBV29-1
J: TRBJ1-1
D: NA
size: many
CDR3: CSVAVNTEAFF
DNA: TGCAGCGTTGCAGTGAACACTGAAGCTTTCTTT

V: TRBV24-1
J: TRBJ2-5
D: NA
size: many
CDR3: CATSENGQETQYF
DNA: TGTGCCACCAGTGAGAACGGCCAAGAGACCCAGTACTTC

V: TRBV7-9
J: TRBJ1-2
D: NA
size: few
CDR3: CASSVGTSAANYGYTF
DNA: TGTGCCAGCAGCGTCGGGACATCAGCTGCTAACTATGGCTACACCTTC

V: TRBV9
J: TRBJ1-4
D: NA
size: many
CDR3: CASSVAHQEKLFF
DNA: TGTGCCAGCAGCGTGGCCCACCAGGAAAAACTGTTTTTT

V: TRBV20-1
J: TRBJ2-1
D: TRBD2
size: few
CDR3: CSAPLGLAGLSSYNEQFF
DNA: TGCAGTGCTCCCTTGGGACTAGCGGGACTGAGCTCCTACAATGAGCAGTTCTTC

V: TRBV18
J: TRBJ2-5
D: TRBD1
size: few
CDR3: CASSPRGTAIRETQYF
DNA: TGTGCCAGCTCACCTCGAGGGACAGCTATTAGAGAGACCCAGTACTTC

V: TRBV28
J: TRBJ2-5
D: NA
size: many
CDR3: CASSFLPGTQYF
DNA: TGTGCCAGCAGTTTTTTACCGGGGACCCAGTACTTC

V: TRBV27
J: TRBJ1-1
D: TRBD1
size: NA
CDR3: CASSLFFGTGNTEAFF
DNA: TGTGCCAGCAGTTTATTTTTCGGGACAGGGAACACTGAAGCTTTCTTT

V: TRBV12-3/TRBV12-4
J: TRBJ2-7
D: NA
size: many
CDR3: CASSPLDRAGGEQYF
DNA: TGTGCCAGCAGTCCACTAGACAGGGCCGGGGGCGAGCAGTACTTC

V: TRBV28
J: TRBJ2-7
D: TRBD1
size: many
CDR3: CATLDRGLYEQYF
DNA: TGTGCCACCCTGGACAGGGGGCTCTACGAGCAGTACTTC

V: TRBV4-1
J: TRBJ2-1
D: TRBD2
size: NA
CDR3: CASSQGLAGGLRNNEQFF
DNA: TGCGCCAGCAGCCAAGGGCTAGCGGGAGGCCTGAGAAACAATGAGCAGTTCTTC

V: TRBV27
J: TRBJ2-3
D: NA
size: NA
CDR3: CASRSYTDTQYF
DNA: TGTGCCAGCAGGTCATACACAGATACGCAGTATTTT